The present entry profiles one TCR beta chain with its context. The V end was cut by 7 bases, the J end by 0 bases, with 13 bases between. The CDR3 is 15 residues long. Per germline, CDR1 WSHSY and CDR2 SAAADI. The data belong to a study of T cells of healthy individuals. In TCRdb, the 5' RACE reads were re-called with MiXCR into one record per CDR3 protein. The table records 60,000 to 80,000 distinct CDR3 sequences, around 15% of them present only once. The chain combines TRBV10-2 with TRBJ2-1; no definite D call. The TCR sequence derives from a human donor in good health. The DNA of the CDR3 is TGCGCCAGCAATCCCAACCCGAGCTCCTACAATGAGCAGTTCTTC. It yields the protein CASNPNPSSYNEQFF.